The TCR beta chain described here comes from a study of blood T cells in healthy people across ages. As for the study in general: Using template switching, researchers captured about one barcoded beta molecule for each two T cells. Study-wide findings and caveats: The recorded TCR beta diversity per million T cells decreased in a roughly linear manner with age.

Trimming cost V 9 bases and J 4 bases, with 10 bases left between them. This CDR3 contains 11 residues. Germline values: CDR1 ENHRY, CDR2 SYGVKD. They isolated at least 6 million PBMCs from each sample. Each sample provided at least 5.5 micrograms of extracted total RNA. For this clonotype: Its antigen is still unknown.

Primed by a sample-barcoded 5' primer and a J-beta primer mix, a second PCR proceeded for roughly 7 to 12 cycles. MiXCR, run by TCRdb on the 5' RACE reads, gives a single entry per CDR3 protein. Of just over 800,000 distinct CDR3 sequences in the sample, around two thirds are singletons; the top ten hold about a quarter. The chain recombines TRBV10-3 with TRBJ2-7; unclear D gene. This TCR derives from a man younger than 45 in good health. The sequenced sample was blood. The CDR3 spells CAISADYEQYF. For the CDR3, the DNA is TGTGCCATAAGCGCGGATTACGAGCAGTACTTC.